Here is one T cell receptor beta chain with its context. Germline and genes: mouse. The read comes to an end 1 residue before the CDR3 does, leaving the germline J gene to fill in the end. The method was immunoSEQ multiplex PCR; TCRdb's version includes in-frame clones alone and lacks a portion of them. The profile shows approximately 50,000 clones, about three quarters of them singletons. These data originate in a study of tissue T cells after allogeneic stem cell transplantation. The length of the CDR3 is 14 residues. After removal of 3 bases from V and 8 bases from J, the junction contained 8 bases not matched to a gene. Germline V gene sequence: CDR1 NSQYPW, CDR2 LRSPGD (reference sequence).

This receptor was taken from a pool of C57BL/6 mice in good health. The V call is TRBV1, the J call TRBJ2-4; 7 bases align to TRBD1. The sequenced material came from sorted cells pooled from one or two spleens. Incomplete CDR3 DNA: TGCACCTGCAGTGCGGGAACAGGGGTGGGCACCTTGTAC. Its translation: CTCSAGTGVGTLY. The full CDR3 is CTCSAGTGVGTLYF.